This passage covers 14 T cell receptor beta chains from one sample sequenced in a study of T cells in narcolepsy. The assay was immunoSEQ multiplex PCR, and TCRdb's table has in-frame clones only and misses some. The sample holds 30,000 to 40,000 clones, about 80% seen once. What was sequenced was memory (CD45RA-) CD4+ T cells from blood. The receptor set was obtained from a human donor in good health.

This clone has just a few counts. A clone one base away is much larger, so this may be a read error. The chain carries TRBV5-1 and TRBJ2-1; 10 positions match TRBD2. After removal of 4 bases from V and 9 bases from J, the junction contained 25 bases not matched to a gene. In germline, CDR1 is SGHRS, CDR2 YFSETQ. The CDR3 totals 20 residues. The CDR3 here is CASSGAPISGGAGLVGEQFF. CDR3 DNA: TGCGCCAGCAGCGGCGCGCCAATAAGCGGGGGGGCCGGTTTAGTTGGTGAGCAGTTCTTC.

V gene TRBV6-5 combines with J gene TRBJ2-3; a weak D match, TRBD1 (6 bases). The germline V and J ends were trimmed by 2 bases and 4 bases, with 13 bases remaining between them. The CDR3 length is 15 residues. CDR1 is MNHEY and CDR2 is SVGAGI in the germline V gene. The CDR3 is CASSYTGNGADTQYF. The CDR3 bases are TGTGCCAGCAGTTACACAGGGAACGGCGCAGATACGCAGTATTTT.

The V and J genes are TRBV10-3 and TRBJ2-3, with 11 nucleotides matching TRBD2. The V and J ends lost 9 bases and 4 bases, in that order; junction bases with no gene match: 3. Germline lookup yields CDR1 ENHRY and CDR2 SYGVKD. The CDR3 sequence is 13 residues long. DNA of the CDR3: TGTGCCATTACTAGCGGGAGACCAGATACGCAGTATTTT. Residues: CAITSGRPDTQYF.

The gene calls are TRBV10-2 and TRBJ2-7; tentatively, D is TRBD1 (6 bases). V was shortened by 6 bases and J by 5 bases, with 11 bases between the two germline ends. Per germline, CDR1 WSHSY and CDR2 SAAADI. The CDR3 runs to 12 residues. The CDR3 DNA reads as TGCGCCAGCAGATGGGCAGGGGACGAGCAGTACTTC. It is translated as CASRWAGDEQYF.

This clone was recorded only once. The rearrangement links TRBV11-3 to TRBJ1-6; D not certain. Germline V gene data show CDR1 as SGHNT and CDR2 as YENEEA. CDR3 size: 13 residues. The germline V and J ends were trimmed by 0 bases and 7 bases, with 4 bases remaining between them. As DNA, the CDR3 is TGTGCCAGCAGCTTAGAGGGGAATTCACCCCTCCACTTT. It codes for CASSLEGNSPLHF.

The V call is TRBV7-9, the J call TRBJ2-2, with 7 bases aligning to TRBD2. The J segment lost 6 bases and the V segment lost 7 bases, leaving 5 bases of the junction unmatched. The CDR3 totals 13 residues. From germline, CDR1 is SEHNR and CDR2 FQNEAQ (reference sequence). CDR3 sequence (DNA): TGTGCCAGCATCCCCGGGGGGTCCGGGGAGCTGTTTTTT. It translates to CASIPGGSGELFF.

This clone has only one observation. V gene TRBV5-1 combines with J gene TRBJ1-6, with 8 bases lining up with TRBD1. Germline V gene data show CDR1 as SGHRS and CDR2 as YFSETQ. The J segment lost 9 bases and the V segment lost 4 bases, leaving 9 bases of the junction unmatched. There are 15 residues in the CDR3. CDR3 residues: CASSKGQGVSSPLHF. As DNA, the CDR3 is TGCGCCAGCAGCAAAGGACAGGGCGTGAGTTCACCCCTCCACTTT.

This clone was counted a few times. The chain carries TRBV7-9 and TRBJ1-1, with D possibly matching TRBD1 (6 bases). From germline, CDR1 is SEHNR and CDR2 FQNEAQ (reference sequence). The CDR3 extends over 13 amino acids. V lost 5 bases, J lost 1 base, and 8 bases lay in between. The CDR3 sequence: CASSPQGNTEAFF. In nucleotides, the CDR3 is TGTGCCAGCAGCCCACAGGGGAACACTGAAGCTTTCTTT.

The rearrangement joins TRBV6-5 to TRBJ2-7; 15 bases match TRBD2. The CDR3 extends over 15 amino acids. Per germline, CDR1 MNHEY and CDR2 SVGAGI. V shed 4 bases and J 2 bases; nucleotides not matched to a gene: 0. CDR3 amino acids: CASSWTSGGAYEQYF. In nucleotides, the CDR3 is TGTGCCAGCAGTTGGACTAGCGGGGGGGCCTACGAGCAGTACTTC.

The chain carries TRBV6-1 and TRBJ1-2; no firm D call. Trimming stripped 0 bases from V and 6 bases from J, with 17 bases between. Germline-derived CDR1 and CDR2 are MNHNS and SASEGT. The CDR3 has 16 residues. For the CDR3, the DNA is TGTGCCAGCAGTGAAGCGTGGGGAAGTACGTACCATGGCTACACCTTC. As protein: CASSEAWGSTYHGYTF.

V gene TRBV11-3 combines with J gene TRBJ1-1; possibly TRBD1 for D (5 bases). The CDR3 contains 13 residues. Germline assignment: CDR1 SGHNT and CDR2 YENEEA. V lost 1 base and J lost 8, with 11 bases in between. The CDR3 coding sequence is TGTGCCAGCAGCTTAGTGATGCAGGGAGAAGCTTTCTTT. Its protein product is CASSLVMQGEAFF.

This chain joins TRBV5-1 and TRBJ1-4; no definite D call. Germline CDR1 SGHRS, CDR2 YFSETQ. The CDR3 is 15 residues long. Trimming cost V 0 bases and J 0 bases, with 6 bases left between them. The CDR3 nucleotides are TGCGCCAGCAGCTTGGGCGGATCAACTAATGAAAAACTGTTTTTT. It encodes CASSLGGSTNEKLFF.

The chain is built from TRBV6-4 and TRBJ2-6, with no clear D. The V end lost 0 bases, the J end lost 0 bases, and 6 bases lay between the germline ends. In germline, CDR1 is MRHNA, CDR2 SNTAGT. This CDR3 spans 16 amino acids. CDR3 loop: CASSDSASSGANVLTF. The CDR3 nucleotides read TGTGCCAGCAGTGACTCAGCGAGCTCTGGGGCCAACGTCCTGACTTTC.

The CDR3 coding sequence is TGCGCCAGCAGCTTGGCCTTGGGAGGGGACAATGAGCAGTTCTTC. It is translated as CASSLALGGDNEQFF. This chain joins TRBV5-1 and TRBJ2-1; 7 nucleotides agree with TRBD2. Germline lookup yields CDR1 SGHRS and CDR2 YFSETQ. CDR3 length: 15 residues. The trim removed 0 bases at V and 5 bases at J, leaving 5 bases unmatched.